This T cell receptor (beta chain) is from a study of T cell repertoires in cytomegalovirus infection. The study, taken as a whole, reports: The response measured ex vivo was dominated by TCR beta clonotypes (HLA-C-restricted and CMV-specific).

One entry per CDR3 protein results from TCRdb running MiXCR on the reads. The sample contains 200,000 to 300,000 distinct CDR3 sequences, roughly 15% of which appear only once. This clonotype was counted ten times or more. The antigen is unknown. The specimen sequenced was PBMCs. This TCR was sampled from a human donor in good health (CMV status not recorded). Some clones in this sample may be carry-over from other donors' samples.

The CDR3 DNA reads as TGTGCCAGCAGTTCAACCGGGACACCCGCCTATGGCTACACCTTC. Translation gives CASSSTGTPAYGYTF. V and J are TRBV7-9 and TRBJ1-2; D perhaps matches TRBD1 (6 bases). V was shortened by 6 bases and J by 4 bases, with 18 bases between the two germline ends. The CDR3 loop spans 15 amino acids. Germline V gene data show CDR1 as SEHNR and CDR2 as FQNEAQ (reference sequence).